This is a list of T cell receptor beta chains from one sample in a study of T cell responses to AZD1222 COVID-19 vaccine. Repertoires were generated with immunoSEQ multiplex PCR, while TCRdb's copy carries only in-frame clones and drops some. The sample carries some 130,000 clones, approximately 88% recorded once. This material consisted of peripheral blood, taken on day 0 of AZD1222 vaccination. These receptors were collected from an adult in good health. Each CDR3 is given without its conserved first and last residue. Clone size is not always given. Where it is, it says once, few, many or a class for expanded clones.

v_call	clone_size	j_call	cdr3_aa
TRBV5-8	.	TRBJ2-7	ASSSGRSWDYEQY
TRBV10-3	.	TRBJ2-7	AISDRDRGTYEQY
TRBV4-1	.	TRBJ1-3	ASSQDHGRPNTIY
TRBV9	once	TRBJ1-2	ASSPGQGANYGYT
TRBV3-1/TRBV3-2	.	TRBJ2-7	ASSQGPVGEIYEQY
TRBV5-1	.	TRBJ2-1	ASSRLPGQLSSYNEQF
TRBV28	.	TRBJ2-5	ASSLRGVKTQY
TRBV9	.	TRBJ2-2	ASSGPGEGPALRTGELF
TRBV5-1	.	TRBJ2-1	ASSLGTDGTQF
TRBV6-2/TRBV6-3	.	TRBJ1-1	ASSGRQGNTEAF
TRBV6-5	.	TRBJ1-1	ASSSRQGNTEAF
TRBV5-1	.	TRBJ2-7	ASSLPGLPSEQY
TRBV6-1	.	TRBJ1-5	ASSEEAYQPQH
TRBV7-2	.	TRBJ1-6	ASSLLIWDRDSPLH
TRBV5-5	.	TRBJ2-7	ASSLLGGTGFDEQY
TRBV29-1	.	TRBJ1-2	SVDVDGGPYGYT
TRBV10-3	few	TRBJ2-7	AISESGGANSGRSYEQY
TRBV5-8	.	TRBJ1-1	ASSLGRGRAEAF
TRBV28	.	TRBJ1-6	ATKDRNNSPLH
TRBV6-5	.	TRBJ1-6	ASRGTGSPLH
TRBV19	.	TRBJ2-5	ASRTSAQGWETQY
TRBV24-1	.	TRBJ1-2	ATSGIEGEDGYT
TRBV6-5	.	TRBJ1-1	ASSSSFGSTEAF
TRBV3-1/TRBV3-2	few	TRBJ1-1	ASSQEGQGTEAF
TRBV3-1/TRBV3-2	.	TRBJ2-1	ASSQRLVVGSEQF
TRBV11-2	.	TRBJ1-6	ASSPHGAGGQFFSPLH
TRBV6-5	.	TRBJ2-7	ASGAYEQY
TRBV24-1	few	TRBJ2-5	ATSGGRGALHYQETQY
TRBV19	few	TRBJ1-6	ASSIESYRGRGSPLH
TRBV25-1	.	TRBJ1-2	ASSPQGAYMVYGYT
TRBV5-6	.	TRBJ2-7	ASSRDRVNEQY
TRBV7-8	.	TRBJ1-2	ASSQYVSAGHTNYGYT
TRBV2	.	TRBJ1-1	ASSRQGAWNTEAF
TRBV5-4	.	TRBJ2-1	ASSATTGGHTEQF
TRBV28	few	TRBJ1-3	ASSLWATGRSGNTIY
TRBV7-8	.	TRBJ2-2	ASSFGLGGASGELF
TRBV30	.	TRBJ2-7	AWGPGGPREQY
TRBV4-1	.	TRBJ1-4	ASSQPPGLRATNEKLF
TRBV19	many	TRBJ2-3	ASSPPGAGSTDTQY
TRBV27	.	TRBJ1-5	ASSSHLGVGSNQPQH
TRBV19	.	TRBJ1-5	ASSTRQETRRQPQH
TRBV4-1	.	TRBJ1-2	ASSQVVSFFNYGYT